Each of the 22 T cell receptor beta chains below was sequenced from the same sample in a study of OX40 agonist ivuxolimab in advanced cancers. Clones were read by immunoSEQ multiplex PCR, and TCRdb kept only the in-frame ones, dropping some. This table has roughly 150,000 clones, 85% to 95% appearing once. This material consisted of CD4+ or CD8+ T cells sorted from blood, taken in a trial of the OX40 agonist ivuxolimab. Receptors were obtained from an adult with an advanced solid tumor such as melanoma, head and neck, liver or kidney cancer.

The rearrangement joins TRBV6-4 to TRBJ2-2; 7 nucleotides agree with TRBD2. The CDR3 has 16 amino acids. The germline gives CDR1 MRHNA, CDR2 SNTAGT. Trimming at V came to 7 bases and at J to 1 base, leaving 9 bases not matched to a gene. CDR3 loop: CASKRAPGGNTGELFF. The CDR3 DNA sequence: TGTGCCAGCAAACGAGCCCCGGGGGGGAACACCGGGGAGCTGTTTTTT.

V usage is TRBV5-1 and J usage is TRBJ1-4; the D is unclear. The CDR3 has 15 residues. Trimming stripped 1 base from V and 0 bases from J, with 7 bases between. The germline V gene encodes CDR1 SGHRS and CDR2 YFSETQ. The CDR3 loop reads CASSLNRATNEKLFF. CDR3 DNA: TGCGCCAGCAGCTTGAACAGAGCAACTAATGAAAAACTGTTTTTT.

The CDR3, as DNA: TGTGCCAGCGCGCGGCGAGGAGAGACCCAGTACTTC. Translating gives CASARRGETQYF. The chain recombines TRBV2 with TRBJ2-5, with D hard to call. CDR3 length: 12 amino acids. The germline V and J ends were trimmed by 8 bases and 4 bases, with 11 bases remaining between them. The V gene's germline CDR1 is SNHLY and CDR2 FYNNEI. Together with reference TRBV2 and TRBJ2-5, the CDR3 gives the full variable domain: EPEVTQTPSHQVTQMGQEVILRCVPISNHLYFYWYRQILGQKVEFLVSFYNNEISEKSEIFDDQFSVERPDGSNFTLKIRSTKLEDSAMYFCASARRGETQYFGPGTRLLVL.

J is TRBJ2-7 and V is TRBV6-5, with 8 bases fitting TRBD2. Germline loops: CDR1 MNHEY, CDR2 SVGAGI. The CDR3 is 15 amino acids. Trimming took 7 bases from V and 3 from J; bases not matched to a gene: 11. The DNA of the CDR3 is TGTGCCAGCACTGACCGGGGGGGCCACATCTACGAGCAGTACTTC. Protein: CASTDRGGHIYEQYF.

This clone was detected once. V usage is TRBV5-1 and J usage is TRBJ2-1; either TRBD1 or TRBD2 may supply D (5 bases each). Germline CDR1 reads SGHRS; CDR2 reads YFSETQ. V gave up 1 base and J gave up 8 bases, with 16 bases separating them. There are 15 residues in the CDR3. The CDR3 loop reads CASSLTGPSLDEQFF. The CDR3 region has the DNA TGCGCCAGCAGCTTGACGGGACCGAGCCTCGATGAGCAGTTCTTC.

This chain uses TRBV7-2 with TRBJ2-7; D is perhaps TRBD2 (7 bases). The CDR3 totals 15 residues. The germline CDR1 and CDR2 sequences are SGHTA and FQGNSA. Trimming pared 7 bases from V and 4 bases from J, leaving 20 bases between. The CDR3 region is CASIQRGGGTYEQYF. For the CDR3, the DNA is TGTGCCAGCATCCAAAGGGGGGGAGGTACTTACGAGCAGTACTTC.

This chain uses TRBV28 with TRBJ2-3; 7 bases are shared with TRBD2. Per the germline V gene, CDR1 is MDHEN and CDR2 is SYDVKM. This CDR3 region has 15 residues. V shed 3 bases and J 2 bases; nucleotides not matched to a gene: 5. For the CDR3, the DNA is TGTGCCAGCAGTTTCCCTAGCGGCCTCACAGATACGCAGTATTTT. Its protein is CASSFPSGLTDTQYF.

This rearrangement joins TRBV6-4 to TRBJ2-1; the D call may be TRBD1 or TRBD2 (5 bases each). This CDR3 is 15 amino acids long. The V and J ends lost 0 bases and 8 bases respectively, with 14 bases between them. Germline CDR1 is MRHNA and CDR2 is SNTAGT. In DNA, the CDR3 is TGTGCCAGCAGTGACTCGGGCCAGGGACGCGATGAGCAGTTCTTC. Its protein product is CASSDSGQGRDEQFF.

The chain's CDR3 is CASNREGISGNTIYF. The CDR3 DNA reads TGTGCCAGCAATCGGGAGGGAATCTCTGGAAACACCATATATTTT. V and J are TRBV5-5 and TRBJ1-3, with no clear D. Germline V gene lookup returns CDR1 SGHKS and CDR2 YYEKEE (reference sequence). There are 15 residues in the CDR3. Trimming removed 6 bases from V and 0 bases from J, with 13 bases in between.

V gene TRBV9 combines with J gene TRBJ1-2, with D perhaps matching TRBD1 (5 bases). Germline CDR1 reads SGDLS; CDR2 reads YYNGEE. This CDR3 region has 15 residues. V lost 4 bases and J lost 4, with 17 bases in between. Written as DNA, the CDR3 is TGTGCCAGCAGCTCTGGGACTCATAACCTCTATGGCTACACCTTC. This translates into CASSSGTHNLYGYTF.

In the case of this clone: Distinct nucleotide sequences in the sample also encode this CDR3. V is TRBV27 and J is TRBJ2-1, with unresolved D. CDR1 and CDR2 (germline): MNHEY, SMNVEV (reference sequence). The CDR3 spans 15 residues. V lost 5 bases, J lost 6 bases, and 17 bases lay in between. DNA of the CDR3: TGTGCCAGCAGTCCCGACCCCCGGGTCATCAATGAGCAGTTCTTC. This encodes CASSPDPRVINEQFF.

This chain uses TRBV2 with TRBJ2-1; TRBD2 matches 8 bases. Germline V gives CDR1 SNHLY, CDR2 FYNNEI. The CDR3 consists of 11 residues. Losses at the gene ends were 9 bases for V and 8 bases for J; bases not matched to a gene: 3. The CDR3 nucleotides are TGTGCCAGTCCTAGCGGGCATGAGCAGTTCTTC. The encoded protein is CASPSGHEQFF.

Only one count was recorded for this clone. The J gene is TRBJ1-1, the V gene TRBV2, with TRBD1 identical over 9 bases. V gave up 7 bases and J gave up 3 bases; unmatched junction bases: 6. The CDR3 contains 14 residues. Germline V gene data show CDR1 as SNHLY and CDR2 as FYNNEI. CDR3 amino acids: CASIRDREYTEAFF. The CDR3 nucleotides read TGTGCCAGCATCCGGGACAGGGAGTACACTGAAGCTTTCTTT.

The chain carries TRBV5-6 and TRBJ2-1; D is possibly TRBD2 (6 bases). V was shortened by 7 bases and J by 5 bases, with 19 bases between the two germline ends. Looked up from germline, CDR1 is SGHDT and CDR2 is YYEEEE. The CDR3 consists of 15 residues. CDR3 nucleotide sequence: TGTGCCAGCTCCTCGCTGGGACTCGCTAACAATGAGCAGTTCTTC. Its translation is CASSSLGLANNEQFF. Using reference TRBV5-6 and TRBJ2-1 for the parts outside the CDR3, the full variable domain is DAGVTQSPTHLIKTRGQQVTLRCSPKSGHDTVSWYQQALGQGPQFIFQYYEEEERQRGNFPDRFSGHQFPNYSSELNVNALLLGDSALYLCASSSLGLANNEQFFGPGTRLTVL.

The genes are TRBV6-5 and TRBJ2-4; TRBD1 aligns across 8 bases. Germline-derived CDR1 and CDR2 are MNHEY and SVGAGI. The CDR3 runs to 14 residues. V trimming: 2 bases; J trimming: 6 bases; junction bases outside the gene matches: 3. In DNA form, the CDR3 reads TGTGCCAGCAGTTACGGACAGGGAGCAAACATTCAGTACTTC. The encoded protein is CASSYGQGANIQYF.

The V call is TRBV7-2, the J call TRBJ2-5, with TRBD2 matching 7 bases. The CDR3 totals 16 residues. Germline values: CDR1 SGHTA, CDR2 FQGNSA. The V gene end was trimmed by 3 bases and the J gene end by 1 base; junction bases not matched to a gene: 8. This chain's CDR3 is CASSFRASGTQETQYF. In DNA, the CDR3 is TGTGCCAGCAGCTTCAGGGCTAGCGGAACCCAAGAGACCCAGTACTTC.

This chain connects TRBV5-1 to TRBJ2-1; no definite D call. Germline CDR1 reads SGHRS; CDR2 reads YFSETQ. Trimming pared 3 bases from V and 6 bases from J, leaving 13 bases between. The CDR3 consists of 14 residues. CDR3: CASSSRPPSNEQFF. The DNA of the CDR3 is TGCGCCAGCAGCTCTCGACCCCCCTCCAATGAGCAGTTCTTC.

The V and J genes are TRBV12-5 and TRBJ2-5, with 7 bases aligning to TRBD2. The CDR3 extends over 14 amino acids. After removal of 2 bases from V and 5 bases from J, the junction contained 5 bases not matched to a gene. Germline CDR1 is LGHNT and CDR2 is FRNRAP. The DNA of the CDR3 is TGTGCTAGTGGTTTGACGGGGGGAGGTGAGACCCAGTACTTC. Its translation: CASGLTGGGETQYF.

V and J are TRBV2 and TRBJ1-1; maybe TRBD1 (5 bases). Between the trimmed V and J ends, which lost 4 bases and 4 bases, there was a span of 13 bases. In germline, CDR1 is SNHLY, CDR2 FYNNEI. The CDR3 is 14 amino acids. As DNA, the CDR3 is TGTGCCAGCAGTGTGGAAGGGGAGGGCACTGAAGCTTTCTTT. It encodes CASSVEGEGTEAFF.

The rearrangement joins TRBV19 to TRBJ1-2; perhaps TRBD1 as D (6 bases). V shed 5 bases and J shed 6 bases, with 16 bases lying between them. This CDR3 has 14 residues. The germline V gene has CDR1 LNHDA and CDR2 SQIVND (reference sequence). The CDR3 DNA follows: TGTGCCAGTAGTGCTCAAGGGGGTCGAGATGGCTACACCTTC. It yields the protein CASSAQGGRDGYTF.

This clone came up a few times. This sequence joins TRBV5-5 and TRBJ1-2; D is ambiguous. This CDR3 has 16 amino acids. Between the trimmed V and J ends, which lost 4 bases and 4 bases, there was a span of 20 bases. CDR1 and CDR2 (germline): SGHKS, YYEKEE (reference sequence). The CDR3 loop is CASSAPGRHSTYGYTF. The CDR3 nucleotides are TGTGCCAGCAGCGCACCGGGAAGACATAGCACCTATGGCTACACCTTC.

V gene TRBV5-3 combines with J gene TRBJ1-5, with D hard to call. TRBV5-3 is classed as an ORF, of uncertain function. The germline V and J ends were trimmed by 4 bases and 7 bases, with 15 bases remaining between them. This CDR3 is 14 amino acids long. The CDR3 loop reads CARSGFTRGQPQHF. Here the CDR3 DNA reads TGTGCCAGAAGCGGATTCACCCGCGGACAGCCCCAGCATTTT.